The T cell receptor beta chain under discussion was sequenced for a study of T cells after yellow fever vaccination. Findings of the study overall: In post-booster samples, most primary-vaccination clones reappeared (about 95% CD4, approximately 91% CD8).

5'RACE template switching generated TCR cDNA, adding a universal primer site and UMIs. One entry per CDR3 protein, called by TCRdb with MiXCR from the 5' RACE reads. The table has more than 35,000 distinct CDR3 sequences, roughly 7% seen once. V lost 2 bases to trimming and J lost 3 bases, with 14 bases between them. CDR3 size: 14 residues. Germline values: CDR1 DFQATT, CDR2 SNEGSKA (reference sequence). The origin of this receptor is a man aged 25-40 years who received the YFV17D yellow fever vaccine. This chain connects TRBV20-1 to TRBJ2-7; D perhaps matches TRBD2 (5 bases). The sample here was CD8+ T cells not binding an NS4B(214-222) dextramer, sorted from PBMCs, taken 45 days after the yellow fever booster vaccination. The CDR3 region has the DNA TGCAGTGCTAGAAATGGAGGATCGAGCTACGAGCAGTACTTC. Its protein is CSARNGGSSYEQYF.